What follows is one TCR beta chain and its context. The sample comes from a study of cytomegalovirus exposure and HLA in healthy donors. PCR primers comprised 60 Vbeta and 13 Jbeta primers. Using immunoSEQ multiplex PCR, the repertoire was profiled, and TCRdb retains in-frame clones only, with some absent. The table has about 97,000 clones, about 60% seen once. The sequence derives from a human donor in good health. Sequencing used PBMCs.

The CDR3: CASAATGGNQPQHF. CDR3 bases: TGTGCCAGTGCCGCGACGGGTGGCAATCAGCCCCAGCATTTT. This chain joins TRBV19 and TRBJ1-5; D unresolved. CDR1 and CDR2 from the germline V gene are LNHDA and SQIVND (reference sequence). This CDR3 comprises 14 residues. With 8 bases removed from V and 2 bases from J, the gap between germline ends came to 13 bases.